This T cell receptor (beta chain) comes out of a study of blood T cell repertoires in COVID-19. Sequenced by immunoSEQ multiplex PCR; TCRdb stores in-frame clones only, minus some. Of some 150,000 clones listed, 70% to 90% are singletons. The CDR3 contains 15 residues. V lost 6 bases to trimming and J lost 1 base; unmatched junction nucleotides: 9. CDR1 SGHRS and CDR2 YFSETQ come from the germline V gene. The chain employs TRBV5-1 and TRBJ1-1; TRBD1 matches at 7 bases. The receptor's source is an older woman with COVID-19, enrolled during active disease. Source material: peripheral blood. Here the CDR3 reads CASTIDRVRNTEAFF. CDR3 in DNA: TGCGCCAGCACCATCGACAGGGTTCGGAACACTGAAGCTTTCTTT.